A selection of T cell receptor beta chains follows, all from one sample in a study of CD8 T cells in ankylosing spondylitis. TCRdb itself ran the 5' RACE reads through MiXCR, one entry per CDR3 protein. The sample has some 200,000 distinct CDR3 sequences, roughly 24% seen once; the top ten hold under 7%. The sequenced sample was blood, either unsorted or a sorted T cell fraction (not recorded which). Receptor source: a male donor with ankylosing spondylitis or in good health (not recorded which). CDR3s include the opening cysteine and the closing phenylalanine or tryptophan. D genes are given only for firm matches. Not every row has a clone size; where given, it reads once, few, many or a size class.

v_call	clone_size	j_call	d_call	cdr3_nt	cdr3_aa
TRBV18	many	TRBJ1-4	TRBD1	TGTGCCAGCTCTCCGGGACAGCAAAATGAAAAACTGTTTTTT	CASSPGQQNEKLFF
TRBV18	many	TRBJ2-5	-	TGTGCCAGCTCACCAGACGGACAAGAGACCCAGTACTTC	CASSPDGQETQYF
TRBV20-1	few	TRBJ2-7	-	TGCAGTGCTAGACCCCGGACCGCTTTCTACGAGCAGTACTTC	CSARPRTAFYEQYF
TRBV29-1	-	TRBJ2-7	-	TGCAGCGTTGGGTTCGATTACGAGCAGTACTTC	CSVGFDYEQYF
TRBV29-1	many	TRBJ2-5	TRBD1	TGCAGCGTAACACGGACAGGGAGACAAGAGACCCAGTACTTC	CSVTRTGRQETQYF
TRBV4-2	many	TRBJ1-4	TRBD1	TGTGCCAGCAGCCATCCGGACAGGGGGCCCGAAAAACTGTTTTTT	CASSHPDRGPEKLFF
TRBV20-1	-	TRBJ2-6	TRBD2	TGCAGTGCTATTCGCGGGAGACCCGGGGCCAACGTCCTGACTTTC	CSAIRGRPGANVLTF
TRBV12-3/TRBV12-4	many	TRBJ2-7	-	TGTGCCAGCACCATCGGGGTTTCCTACGAGCAGTACTTC	CASTIGVSYEQYF
TRBV29-1	many	TRBJ2-3	-	TGCAGCGTTGCAGAGGGGTCGACAGATACGCAGTATTTT	CSVAEGSTDTQYF
TRBV4-2	-	TRBJ2-7	-	TGTGCCAGCAGCCCCGGGGTGGTCTGCGAGCAGTACTTC	CASSPGVVCEQYF
TRBV2	many	TRBJ1-1	TRBD1	TGTGCCAGCAGATCGGACAGGAACATGAACACTGAAGCTTTCTTT	CASRSDRNMNTEAFF
TRBV3-1	-	TRBJ2-3	TRBD2	TGTGCCTCCTGCCAACTGAATAGCGGGAGGGCCCAAGATACGCAGTATTTT	CASCQLNSGRAQDTQYF
TRBV29-1	-	TRBJ1-5	TRBD1	TGCAGCGTCCTCGGACAGGTAATCCTCAATCAGCCCCAGCATTTT	CSVLGQVILNQPQHF
TRBV10-2	many	TRBJ2-7	-	TGCGCCAGCAGTGAGCCCCTGCGGGGATCCTACGAGCAGTACTTC	CASSEPLRGSYEQYF
TRBV20-1	-	TRBJ2-1	TRBD2	TGCAGTGCTTTTAGCGGGACGCTGAACAATGAGCAGTTCTTC	CSAFSGTLNNEQFF
TRBV20-1	few	TRBJ1-1	-	TGCAGTGCCATGAGGGCAACGGGGAAGAACACTGAAGCTTTCTTT	CSAMRATGKNTEAFF
TRBV12-3/TRBV12-4	-	TRBJ2-5	TRBD2	TGTGCCAGCATGGCGGGAGTCAGTGAGACCCAGTACTTC	CASMAGVSETQYF
TRBV29-1	many	TRBJ2-7	-	TGCAGCGTCCGATCATCAGCCATCTACGAGCAGTACTTC	CSVRSSAIYEQYF
TRBV5-1	many	TRBJ2-1	-	TGCGCCAGCAGCTTGGGGCGCTCAAGCTCCTACAATGAGCAGTTCTTC	CASSLGRSSSYNEQFF
TRBV15	-	TRBJ2-7	TRBD2	TGTGCCACCAGCAGAGAGGAGGGAGGGCCTCACGAGCAGTACTTC	CATSREEGGPHEQYF
TRBV15	-	TRBJ2-7	TRBD2	TGTGCCACCGAGGATGGTAGCGGGAGGGGAAGCGAGCAGTACTTC	CATEDGSGRGSEQYF
TRBV5-1	many	TRBJ2-2	TRBD1	TGCGCCAGCAGCCGGACAGGGCAGAACACCGGGGAGCTGTTTTTT	CASSRTGQNTGELFF
TRBV28	many	TRBJ2-5	-	TGTGCCAGCAGTTTAATAGGAGCGGGAGAGACCCAGTACTTC	CASSLIGAGETQYF
TRBV6-1	many	TRBJ2-5	TRBD1	TGTGCCAGCAGCTCATCCCTAACAGGGGGCGGAGAGACCCAGTACTTC	CASSSSLTGGGETQYF
TRBV20-1	many	TRBJ1-1	-	TGCAGTGCCCGAACAGGGTCAGCCACTGAAGCTTTCTTT	CSARTGSATEAFF
TRBV9	many	TRBJ1-2	TRBD1	TGTGCCAGCACCATTACAGGGGGCGCGAATGGCTACACCTTC	CASTITGGANGYTF
TRBV5-1	-	TRBJ2-2	-	TGCGCCAGCAGCTTCCTTAACACCGGGGAGCTGTTTTTT	CASSFLNTGELFF
TRBV11-2	few	TRBJ2-3	TRBD2	TGTGCCAGCAGCTCAGCGGGGCGGGAGTTAGATACGCAGTATTTT	CASSSAGRELDTQYF
TRBV4-3	many	TRBJ2-2	-	TGCGCCAGCAGCCAAGATGGTCGTACCGGGGAGCTGTTTTTT	CASSQDGRTGELFF
TRBV12-3/TRBV12-4	many	TRBJ1-1	-	TGTGCCAGCAGTTTTGTCCACTTATCCTTCTTT	CASSFVHLSFF
TRBV9	-	TRBJ2-7	TRBD1	TGTGCCAGCAGCGGGATCGGACAGGGCCACGAGCAGTACTTC	CASSGIGQGHEQYF
TRBV24-1	-	TRBJ1-5	-	TGTGCCACCAGTGATTTGATGGGCGGCGATCAGCCCCAGCATTTT	CATSDLMGGDQPQHF
TRBV7-2	-	TRBJ2-1	TRBD1	TGTGCCAGCAGCTTAAGACAGGGTGGTGAGCAGTTCTTC	CASSLRQGGEQFF
TRBV5-6	-	TRBJ2-3	-	TGTGCCAGCAGTTGGACCCCGGGTACGCAGTATTTT	CASSWTPGTQYF
TRBV20-1	many	TRBJ2-7	TRBD2	TGCAGTGCTAGTGATAGCGGGAGGGGGTACGAGCAGTACTTC	CSASDSGRGYEQYF
TRBV12-3/TRBV12-4	once	TRBJ1-4	TRBD1	TGTGCCAGCAGTTTCGGACAGGGGGAAGAAAAACTGTTTTTT	CASSFGQGEEKLFF
TRBV6-1	few	TRBJ2-1	TRBD2	TGTGCCAGCAGTAAGACAGGACTAGCGGGATACAATGAGCAGTTCTTC	CASSKTGLAGYNEQFF
TRBV29-1	few	TRBJ2-3	-	TGCAGCGTGACCGAGGGCACAGATACGCAGTATTTT	CSVTEGTDTQYF
TRBV6-1	-	TRBJ2-1	-	TGTGCCAGCAGAAAGGGGGGCCCCAGCTCCTACAATGAGCAGTTCTTC	CASRKGGPSSYNEQFF
TRBV5-8	few	TRBJ2-1	-	TGTGCCAGCAGCTTGGAACTGAGCTCCTACAATGAGCAGTTCTTC	CASSLELSSYNEQFF